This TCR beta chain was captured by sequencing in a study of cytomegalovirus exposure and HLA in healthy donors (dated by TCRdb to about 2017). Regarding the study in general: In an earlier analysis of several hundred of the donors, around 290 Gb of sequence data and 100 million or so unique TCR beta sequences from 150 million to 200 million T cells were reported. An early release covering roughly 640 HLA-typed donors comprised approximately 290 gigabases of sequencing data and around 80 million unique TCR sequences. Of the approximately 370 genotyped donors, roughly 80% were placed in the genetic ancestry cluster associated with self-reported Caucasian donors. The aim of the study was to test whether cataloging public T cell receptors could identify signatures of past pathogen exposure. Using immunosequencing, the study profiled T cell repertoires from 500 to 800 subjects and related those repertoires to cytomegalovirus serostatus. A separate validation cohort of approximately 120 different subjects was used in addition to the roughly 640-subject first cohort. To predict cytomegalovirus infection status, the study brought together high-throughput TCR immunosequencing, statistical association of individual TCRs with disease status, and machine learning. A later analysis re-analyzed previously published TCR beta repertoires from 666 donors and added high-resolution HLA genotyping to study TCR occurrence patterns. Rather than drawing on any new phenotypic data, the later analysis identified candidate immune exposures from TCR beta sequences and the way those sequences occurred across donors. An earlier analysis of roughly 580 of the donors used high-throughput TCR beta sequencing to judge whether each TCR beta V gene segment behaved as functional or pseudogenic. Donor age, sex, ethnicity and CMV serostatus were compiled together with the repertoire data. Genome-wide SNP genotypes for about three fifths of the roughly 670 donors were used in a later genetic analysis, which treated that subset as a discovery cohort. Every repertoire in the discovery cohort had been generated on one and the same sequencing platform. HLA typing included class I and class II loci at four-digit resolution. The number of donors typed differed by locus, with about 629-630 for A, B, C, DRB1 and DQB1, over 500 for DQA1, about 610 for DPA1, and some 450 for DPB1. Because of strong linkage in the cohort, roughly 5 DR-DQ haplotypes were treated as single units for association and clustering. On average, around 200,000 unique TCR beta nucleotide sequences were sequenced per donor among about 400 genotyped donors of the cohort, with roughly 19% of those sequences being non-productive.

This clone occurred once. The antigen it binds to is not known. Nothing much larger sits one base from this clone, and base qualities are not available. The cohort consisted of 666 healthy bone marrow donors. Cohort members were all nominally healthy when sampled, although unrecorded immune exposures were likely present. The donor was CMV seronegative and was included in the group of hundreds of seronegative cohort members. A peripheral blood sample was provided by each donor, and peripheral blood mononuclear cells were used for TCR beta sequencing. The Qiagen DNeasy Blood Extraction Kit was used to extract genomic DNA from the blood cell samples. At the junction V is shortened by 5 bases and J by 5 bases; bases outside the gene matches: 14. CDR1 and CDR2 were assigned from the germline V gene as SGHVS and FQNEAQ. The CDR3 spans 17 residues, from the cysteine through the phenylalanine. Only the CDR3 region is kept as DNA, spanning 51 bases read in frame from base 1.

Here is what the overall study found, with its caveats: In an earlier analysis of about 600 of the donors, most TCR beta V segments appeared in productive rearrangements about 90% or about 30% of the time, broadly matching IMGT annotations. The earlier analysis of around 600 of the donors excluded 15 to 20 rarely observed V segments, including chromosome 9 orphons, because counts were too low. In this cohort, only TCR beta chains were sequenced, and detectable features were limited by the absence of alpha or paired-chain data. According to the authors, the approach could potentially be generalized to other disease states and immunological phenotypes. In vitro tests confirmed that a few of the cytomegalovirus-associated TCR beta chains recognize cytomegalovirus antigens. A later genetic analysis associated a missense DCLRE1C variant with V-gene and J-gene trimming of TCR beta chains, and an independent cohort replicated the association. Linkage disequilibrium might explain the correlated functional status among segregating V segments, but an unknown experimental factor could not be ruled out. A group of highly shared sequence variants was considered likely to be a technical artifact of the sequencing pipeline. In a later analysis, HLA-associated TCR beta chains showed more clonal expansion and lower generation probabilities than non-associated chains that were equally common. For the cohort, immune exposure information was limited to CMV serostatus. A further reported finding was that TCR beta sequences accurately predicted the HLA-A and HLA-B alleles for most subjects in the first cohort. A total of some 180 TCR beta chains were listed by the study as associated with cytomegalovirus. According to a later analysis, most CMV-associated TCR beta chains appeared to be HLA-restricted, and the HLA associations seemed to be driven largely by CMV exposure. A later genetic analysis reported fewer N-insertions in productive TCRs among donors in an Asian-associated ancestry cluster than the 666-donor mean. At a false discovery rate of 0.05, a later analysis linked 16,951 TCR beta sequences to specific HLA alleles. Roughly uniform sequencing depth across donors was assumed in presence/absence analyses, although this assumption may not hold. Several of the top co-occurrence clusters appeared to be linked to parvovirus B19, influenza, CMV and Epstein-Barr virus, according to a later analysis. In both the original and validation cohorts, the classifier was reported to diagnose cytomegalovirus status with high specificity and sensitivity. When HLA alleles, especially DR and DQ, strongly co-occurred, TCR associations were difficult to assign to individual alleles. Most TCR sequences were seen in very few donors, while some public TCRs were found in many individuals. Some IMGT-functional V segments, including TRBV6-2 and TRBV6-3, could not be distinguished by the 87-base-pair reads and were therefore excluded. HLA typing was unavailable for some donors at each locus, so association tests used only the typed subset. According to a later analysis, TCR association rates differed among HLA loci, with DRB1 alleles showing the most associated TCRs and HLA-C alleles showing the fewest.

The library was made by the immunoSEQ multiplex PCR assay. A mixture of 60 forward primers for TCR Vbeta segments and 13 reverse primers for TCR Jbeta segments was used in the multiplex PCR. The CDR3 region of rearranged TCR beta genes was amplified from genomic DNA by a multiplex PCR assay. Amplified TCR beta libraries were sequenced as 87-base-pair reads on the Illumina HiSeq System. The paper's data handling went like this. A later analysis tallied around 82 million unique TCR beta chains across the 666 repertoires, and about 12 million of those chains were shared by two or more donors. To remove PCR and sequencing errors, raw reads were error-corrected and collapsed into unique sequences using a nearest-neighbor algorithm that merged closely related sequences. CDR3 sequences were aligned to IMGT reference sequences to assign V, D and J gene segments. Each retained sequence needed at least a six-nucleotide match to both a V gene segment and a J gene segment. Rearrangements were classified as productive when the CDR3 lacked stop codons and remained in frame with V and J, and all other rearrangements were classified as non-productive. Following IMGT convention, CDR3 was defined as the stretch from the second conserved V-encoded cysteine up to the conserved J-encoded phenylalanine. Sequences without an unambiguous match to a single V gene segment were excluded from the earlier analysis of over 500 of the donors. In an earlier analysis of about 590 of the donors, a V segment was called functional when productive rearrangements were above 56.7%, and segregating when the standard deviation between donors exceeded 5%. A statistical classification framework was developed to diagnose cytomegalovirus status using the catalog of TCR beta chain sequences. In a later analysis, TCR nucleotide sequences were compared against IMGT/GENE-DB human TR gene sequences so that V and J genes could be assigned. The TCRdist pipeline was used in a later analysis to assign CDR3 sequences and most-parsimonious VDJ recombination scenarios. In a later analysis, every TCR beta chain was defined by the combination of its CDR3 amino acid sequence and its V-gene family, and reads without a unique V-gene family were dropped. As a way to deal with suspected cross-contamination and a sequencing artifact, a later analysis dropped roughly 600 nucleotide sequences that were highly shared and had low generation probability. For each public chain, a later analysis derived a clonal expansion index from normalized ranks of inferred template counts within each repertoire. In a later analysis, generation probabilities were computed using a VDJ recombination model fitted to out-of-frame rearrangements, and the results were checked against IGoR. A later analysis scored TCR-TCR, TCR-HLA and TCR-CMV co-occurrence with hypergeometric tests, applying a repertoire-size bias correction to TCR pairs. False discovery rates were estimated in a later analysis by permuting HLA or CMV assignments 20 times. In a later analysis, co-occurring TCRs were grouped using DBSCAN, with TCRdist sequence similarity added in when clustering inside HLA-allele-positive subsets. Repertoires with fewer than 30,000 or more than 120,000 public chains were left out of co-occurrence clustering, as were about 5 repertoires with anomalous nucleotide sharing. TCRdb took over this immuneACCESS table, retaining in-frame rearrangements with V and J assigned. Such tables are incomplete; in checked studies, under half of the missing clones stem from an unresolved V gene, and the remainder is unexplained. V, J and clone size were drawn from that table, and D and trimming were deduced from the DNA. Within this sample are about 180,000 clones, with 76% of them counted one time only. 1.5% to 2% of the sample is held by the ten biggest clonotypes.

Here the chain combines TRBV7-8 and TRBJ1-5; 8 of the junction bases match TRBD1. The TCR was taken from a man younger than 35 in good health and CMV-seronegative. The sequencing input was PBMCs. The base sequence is TGTGCCAGCAGCAACAGACCAGGGGGCGCGAGGGATCAGCCCCAGCATTTT. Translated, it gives CASSNRPGGARDQPQHF.